This TCR beta chain was captured in a study of T cell responses to AZD1222 COVID-19 vaccine. Study observations and caveats: Spike-specific TCR breadth and depth rose after two AZD1222 doses. White British donors predominated, females outnumbered males, and clonal diversity was possibly underestimated. Repertoires were obtained only post-peak T cell response. Seropositive status at baseline applied to only 5 or 6 AZD1222 recipients.

As regards this clone: The antigen is undetermined.

TCRdb's copy holds only in-frame clones and misses some; the assay was immunoSEQ multiplex PCR. Seen here are roughly 100,000 clones, 86% observed once, and the top ten hold more than 2.5%. Germline V gene lookup returns CDR1 SNHLY and CDR2 FYNNEI. V lost 6 bases and J lost 4; bases outside the gene matches: 3. This CDR3 has 14 amino acids. The source material was peripheral blood, sampled 28 days after the second dose of the MenACWY control vaccine. The rearrangement links TRBV2 to TRBJ2-6, with 7 bases matching TRBD1. This TCR came from an adult who received the MenACWY meningococcal vaccine as a control. CDR3 sequence: CASRTGSGANVLTF. As DNA, the CDR3 is TGTGCCAGCAGGACAGGGTCCGGGGCCAACGTCCTGACTTTC.